The present TCR beta chain was sequenced within a study of shared clonotypes between healthy human individuals. Background on the study: Ranging from 18 to 49 in age, donors were a couple of women and three men. Overall study results and limits: Only a few donors were included, so the genetic and exposure-history diversity represented was limited.

Concerning this clone: The antigen is unknown.

The V end was cut by 7 bases, the J end by 5 bases, with 20 bases between. CDR1 and CDR2 (germline): MGHDK, SYGVNS. CDR3 size: 15 residues. Clones were read by immunoSEQ multiplex PCR, and TCRdb kept only the in-frame ones, dropping some. The sample consists of some 530,000 clones, 81% of them appearing once. This receptor was obtained from a woman aged 40-49 years in good health. Some clones in this sample may be carry-over from other donors' samples. This chain connects TRBV25-1 to TRBJ2-5, with D perhaps assigned TRBD1 or TRBD2 (6 bases each). The sequencing sample was made of PBMCs. The CDR3, as DNA: TGTGCCAGCACCAACGACAGGACTGGGGGGGAGACCCAGTACTTC. Translation gives CASTNDRTGGETQYF. The complete variable domain, with remaining parts taken from reference TRBV25-1 and TRBJ2-5, reads EADIYQTPRYLVIGTGKKITLECSQTMGHDKMYWYQQDPGMELHLIHYSYGVNSTEKGDLSSESTVSRIRTEHFPLTLESARPSHTSQYLCASTNDRTGGETQYFGPGTRLLVL.